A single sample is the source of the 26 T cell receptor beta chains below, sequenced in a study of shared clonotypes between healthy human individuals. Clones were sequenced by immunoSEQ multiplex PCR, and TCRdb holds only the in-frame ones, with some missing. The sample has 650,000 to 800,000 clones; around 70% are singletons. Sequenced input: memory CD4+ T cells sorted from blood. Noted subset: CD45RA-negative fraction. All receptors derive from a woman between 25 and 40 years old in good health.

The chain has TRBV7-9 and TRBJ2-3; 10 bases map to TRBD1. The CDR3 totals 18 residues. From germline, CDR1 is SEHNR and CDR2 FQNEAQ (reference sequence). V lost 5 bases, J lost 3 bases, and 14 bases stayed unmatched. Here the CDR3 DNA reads TGTGCCAGCAGCACGACCGGGACAGGGGCGTGGGGTACAGATACGCAGTATTTT. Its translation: CASSTTGTGAWGTDTQYF.

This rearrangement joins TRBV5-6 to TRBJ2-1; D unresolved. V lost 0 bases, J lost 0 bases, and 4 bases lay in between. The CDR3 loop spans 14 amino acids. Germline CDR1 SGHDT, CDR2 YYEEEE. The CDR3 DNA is TGTGCCAGCAGCTTGGGTAGCTCCTACAATGAGCAGTTCTTC. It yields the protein CASSLGSSYNEQFF.

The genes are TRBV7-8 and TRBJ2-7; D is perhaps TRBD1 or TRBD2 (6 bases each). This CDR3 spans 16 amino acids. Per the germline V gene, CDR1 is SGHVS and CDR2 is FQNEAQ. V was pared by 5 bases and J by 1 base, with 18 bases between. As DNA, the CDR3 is TGTGCCAGCAGCCCCGGGTGGGGGGCCGGATCCTACGAGCAGTACTTC. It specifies CASSPGWGAGSYEQYF.

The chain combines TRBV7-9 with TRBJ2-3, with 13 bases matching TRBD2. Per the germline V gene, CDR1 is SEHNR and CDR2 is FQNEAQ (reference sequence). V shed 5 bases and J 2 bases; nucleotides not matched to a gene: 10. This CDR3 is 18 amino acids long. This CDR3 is CASSRVRTSGGPTDTQYF. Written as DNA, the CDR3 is TGTGCCAGCAGCCGAGTAAGGACTAGCGGGGGTCCCACAGATACGCAGTATTTT.

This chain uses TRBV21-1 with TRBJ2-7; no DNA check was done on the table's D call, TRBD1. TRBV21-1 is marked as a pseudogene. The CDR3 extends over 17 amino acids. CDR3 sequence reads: CASSTPGTGGKNYEQYF. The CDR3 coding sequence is TGTGCCAGCAGCACCCCCGGGACAGGGGGTAAAAACTACGAGCAGTACTTC.

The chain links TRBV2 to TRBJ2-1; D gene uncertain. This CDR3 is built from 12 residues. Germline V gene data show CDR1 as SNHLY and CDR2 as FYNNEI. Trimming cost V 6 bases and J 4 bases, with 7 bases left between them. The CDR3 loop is CASRRNYNEQFF. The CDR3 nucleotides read TGTGCCAGCAGGCGCAATTACAATGAGCAGTTCTTC. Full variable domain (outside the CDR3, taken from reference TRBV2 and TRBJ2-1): EPEVTQTPSHQVTQMGQEVILRCVPISNHLYFYWYRQILGQKVEFLVSFYNNEISEKSEIFDDQFSVERPDGSNFTLKIRSTKLEDSAMYFCASRRNYNEQFFGPGTRLTVL.

The CDR3 DNA is TGTGCCAGCAGTGAAGCGGAATTCGCCTACGGCTACACCTTC. Its translation: CASSEAEFAYGYTF. The chain recombines TRBV6-1 with TRBJ1-2, with unresolved D. V was pared by 0 bases and J by 8 bases, with 13 bases between. Looked up from germline, CDR1 is MNHNS and CDR2 is SASEGT. The CDR3 has 14 residues.

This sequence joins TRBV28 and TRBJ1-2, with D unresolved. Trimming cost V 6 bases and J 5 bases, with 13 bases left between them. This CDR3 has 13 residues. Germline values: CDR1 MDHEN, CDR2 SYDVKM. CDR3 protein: CASRLRVAYGYTF. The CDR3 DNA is TGTGCCAGCAGATTACGGGTGGCATATGGCTACACCTTC.

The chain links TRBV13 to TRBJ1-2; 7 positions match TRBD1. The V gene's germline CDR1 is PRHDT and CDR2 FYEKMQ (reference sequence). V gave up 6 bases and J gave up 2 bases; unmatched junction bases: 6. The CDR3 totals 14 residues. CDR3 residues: CASSPGQANYGYTF. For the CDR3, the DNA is TGTGCCAGCAGTCCAGGACAGGCCAACTATGGCTACACCTTC.

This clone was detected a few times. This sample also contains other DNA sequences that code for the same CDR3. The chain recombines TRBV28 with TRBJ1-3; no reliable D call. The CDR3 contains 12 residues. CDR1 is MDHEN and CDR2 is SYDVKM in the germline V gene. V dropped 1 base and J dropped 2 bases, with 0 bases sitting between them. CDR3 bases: TGTGCCAGCAGTTTATCTGGAAACACCATATATTTT. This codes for CASSLSGNTIYF.

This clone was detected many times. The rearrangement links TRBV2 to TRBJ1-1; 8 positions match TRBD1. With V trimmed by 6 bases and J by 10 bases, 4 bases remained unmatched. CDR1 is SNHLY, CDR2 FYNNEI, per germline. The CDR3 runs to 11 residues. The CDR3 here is CASRGQGAAFF. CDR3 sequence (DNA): TGTGCCAGCAGAGGACAGGGCGCAGCTTTCTTT.

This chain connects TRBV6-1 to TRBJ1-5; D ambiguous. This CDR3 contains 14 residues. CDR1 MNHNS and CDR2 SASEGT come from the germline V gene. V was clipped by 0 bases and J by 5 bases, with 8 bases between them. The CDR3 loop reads CASSEAAGDQPQHF. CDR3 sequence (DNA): TGTGCCAGCAGTGAAGCGGCCGGCGATCAGCCCCAGCATTTT.

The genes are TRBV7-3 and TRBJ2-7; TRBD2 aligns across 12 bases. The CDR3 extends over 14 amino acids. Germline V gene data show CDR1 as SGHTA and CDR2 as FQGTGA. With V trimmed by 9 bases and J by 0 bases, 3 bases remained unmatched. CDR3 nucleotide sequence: TGTGCCAGGAGACTAGCGGGAGACTCCTACGAGCAGTACTTC. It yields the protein CARRLAGDSYEQYF. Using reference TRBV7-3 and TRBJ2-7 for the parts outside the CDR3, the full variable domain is GAGVSQTPSNKVTEKGKYVELRCDPISGHTALYWYRQSLGQGPEFLIYFQGTGAADDSGLPNDRFFAVRPEGSVSTLKIQRTERGDSAVYLCARRLAGDSYEQYFGPGTRLTVT.

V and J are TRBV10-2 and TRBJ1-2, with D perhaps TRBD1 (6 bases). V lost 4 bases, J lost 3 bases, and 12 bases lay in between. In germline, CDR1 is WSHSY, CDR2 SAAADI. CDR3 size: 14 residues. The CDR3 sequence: CASSGGGGYYGYTF. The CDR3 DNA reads TGCGCCAGCAGTGGCGGGGGCGGATACTATGGCTACACCTTC.

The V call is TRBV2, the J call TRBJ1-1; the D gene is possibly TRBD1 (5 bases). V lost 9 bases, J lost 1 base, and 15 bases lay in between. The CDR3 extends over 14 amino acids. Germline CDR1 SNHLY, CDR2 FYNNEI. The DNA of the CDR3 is TGTGCCAGTACGCTAGGGGCGGGGAACACTGAAGCTTTCTTT. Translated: CASTLGAGNTEAFF.

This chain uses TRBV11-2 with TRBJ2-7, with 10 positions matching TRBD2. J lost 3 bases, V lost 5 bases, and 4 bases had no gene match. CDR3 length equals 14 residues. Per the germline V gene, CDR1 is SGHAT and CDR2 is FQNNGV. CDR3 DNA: TGTGCCAGCAGCGCGTGGACTAGCGGCTACGAGCAGTACTTC. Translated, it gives CASSAWTSGYEQYF. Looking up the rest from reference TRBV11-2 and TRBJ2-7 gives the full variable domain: EAGVAQSPRYKIIEKRQSVAFWCNPISGHATLYWYQQILGQGPKLLIQFQNNGVVDDSQLPKDRFSAERLKGVDSTLKIQPAKLEDSAVYLCASSAWTSGYEQYFGPGTRLTVT.

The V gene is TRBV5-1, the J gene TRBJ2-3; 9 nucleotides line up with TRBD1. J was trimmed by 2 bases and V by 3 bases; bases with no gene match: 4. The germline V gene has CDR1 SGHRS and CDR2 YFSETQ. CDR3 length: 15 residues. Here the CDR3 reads CASSSTGGHTDTQYF. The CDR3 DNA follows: TGCGCCAGCAGCTCGACAGGGGGACACACAGATACGCAGTATTTT.

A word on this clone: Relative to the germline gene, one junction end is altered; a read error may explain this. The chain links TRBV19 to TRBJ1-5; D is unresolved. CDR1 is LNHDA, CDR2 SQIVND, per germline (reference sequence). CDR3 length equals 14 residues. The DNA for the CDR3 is TGTGCCAGCTCCCACGTCGATACGAATCCGCCCCAGCATTTT. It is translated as CASSHVDTNPPQHF.

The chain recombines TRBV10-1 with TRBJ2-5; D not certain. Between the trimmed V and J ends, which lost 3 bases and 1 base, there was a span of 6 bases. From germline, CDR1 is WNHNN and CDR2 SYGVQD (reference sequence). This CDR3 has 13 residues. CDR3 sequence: CASSERRQETQYF. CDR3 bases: TGCGCCAGCAGTGAACGACGCCAAGAGACCCAGTACTTC.

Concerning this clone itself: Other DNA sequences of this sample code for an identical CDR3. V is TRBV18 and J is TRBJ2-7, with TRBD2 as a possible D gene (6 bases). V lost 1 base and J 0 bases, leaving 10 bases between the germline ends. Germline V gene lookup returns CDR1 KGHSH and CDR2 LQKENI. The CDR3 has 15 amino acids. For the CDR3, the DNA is TGTGCCAGCTCACCACAACGGGAGAGCTCCTACGAGCAGTACTTC. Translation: CASSPQRESSYEQYF. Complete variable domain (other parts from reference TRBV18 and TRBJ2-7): NAGVMQNPRHLVRRRGQEARLRCSPMKGHSHVYWYRQLPEEGLKFMVYLQKENIIDESGMPKERFSAEFPKEGPSILRIQQVVRGDSAAYFCASSPQRESSYEQYFGPGTRLTVT.

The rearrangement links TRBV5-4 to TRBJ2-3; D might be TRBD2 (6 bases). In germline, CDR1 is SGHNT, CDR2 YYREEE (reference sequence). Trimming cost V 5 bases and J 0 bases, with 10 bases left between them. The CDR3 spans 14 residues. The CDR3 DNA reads TGTGCCAGCAGGGGGGGACTGAGCACAGATACGCAGTATTTT. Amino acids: CASRGGLSTDTQYF.

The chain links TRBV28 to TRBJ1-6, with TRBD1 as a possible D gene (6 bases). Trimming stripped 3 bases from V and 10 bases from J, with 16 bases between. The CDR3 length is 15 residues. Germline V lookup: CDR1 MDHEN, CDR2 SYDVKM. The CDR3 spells CASSFAAGVGSPLHF. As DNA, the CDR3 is TGTGCCAGCAGTTTCGCGGCAGGGGTAGGATCACCCCTCCACTTT.

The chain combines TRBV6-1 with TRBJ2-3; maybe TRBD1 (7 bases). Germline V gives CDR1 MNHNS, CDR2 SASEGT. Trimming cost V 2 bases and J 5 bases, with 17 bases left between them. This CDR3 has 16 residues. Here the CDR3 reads CASSERPGTAGDTQYF. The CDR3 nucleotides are TGTGCCAGCAGTGAACGGCCGGGGACAGCGGGAGATACGCAGTATTTT.

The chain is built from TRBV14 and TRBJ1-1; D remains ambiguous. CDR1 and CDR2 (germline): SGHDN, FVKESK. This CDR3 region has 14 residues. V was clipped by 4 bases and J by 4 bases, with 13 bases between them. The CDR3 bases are TGTGCCAGCAGCCTCGAGGTTGCGGGCACTGAAGCTTTCTTT. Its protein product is CASSLEVAGTEAFF.

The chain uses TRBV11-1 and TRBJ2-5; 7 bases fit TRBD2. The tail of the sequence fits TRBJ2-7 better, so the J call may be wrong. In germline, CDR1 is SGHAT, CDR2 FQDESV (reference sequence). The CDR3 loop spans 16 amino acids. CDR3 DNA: TGTGCCAGCAGCTTACTTGCGGGAGTAGGGGTGGGCGAGCAGTACTTC. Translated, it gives CASSLLAGVGVGEQYF.

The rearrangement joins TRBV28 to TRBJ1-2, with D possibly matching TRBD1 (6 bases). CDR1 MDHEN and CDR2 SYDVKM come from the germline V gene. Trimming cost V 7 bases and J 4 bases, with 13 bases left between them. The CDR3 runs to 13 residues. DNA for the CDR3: TGTGCCAGCACCCCGGGAGGGGGCTATGGCTACACCTTC. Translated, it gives CASTPGGGYGYTF.